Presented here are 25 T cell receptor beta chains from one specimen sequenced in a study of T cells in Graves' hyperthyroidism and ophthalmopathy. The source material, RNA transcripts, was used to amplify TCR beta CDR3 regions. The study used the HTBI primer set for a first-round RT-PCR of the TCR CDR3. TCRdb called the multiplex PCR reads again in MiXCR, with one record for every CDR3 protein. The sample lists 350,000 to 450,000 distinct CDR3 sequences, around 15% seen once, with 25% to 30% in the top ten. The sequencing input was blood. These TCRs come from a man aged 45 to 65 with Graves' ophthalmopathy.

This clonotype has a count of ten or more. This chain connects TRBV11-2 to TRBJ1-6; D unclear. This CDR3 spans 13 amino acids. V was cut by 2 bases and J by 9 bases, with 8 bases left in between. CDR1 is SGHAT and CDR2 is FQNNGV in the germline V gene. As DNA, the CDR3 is TGTGCCAGCAGCTTACCAGGCGGTTCACCCCTCCACTTT. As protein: CASSLPGGSPLHF.

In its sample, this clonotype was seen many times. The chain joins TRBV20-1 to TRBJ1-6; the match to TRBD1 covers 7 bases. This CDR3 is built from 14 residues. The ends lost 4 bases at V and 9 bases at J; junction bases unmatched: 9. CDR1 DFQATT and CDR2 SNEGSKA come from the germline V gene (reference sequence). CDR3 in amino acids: CSATRQGHGSPLHF. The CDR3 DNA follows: TGCAGTGCTACCCGACAGGGCCATGGTTCACCCCTCCACTTT.

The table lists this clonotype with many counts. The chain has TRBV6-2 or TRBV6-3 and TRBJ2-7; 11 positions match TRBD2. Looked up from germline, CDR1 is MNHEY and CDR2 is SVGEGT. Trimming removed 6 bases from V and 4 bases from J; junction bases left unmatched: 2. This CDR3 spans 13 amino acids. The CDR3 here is CASSRTSGYEQYF. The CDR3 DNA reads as TGTGCCAGCAGCCGGACTAGCGGGTACGAGCAGTACTTC.

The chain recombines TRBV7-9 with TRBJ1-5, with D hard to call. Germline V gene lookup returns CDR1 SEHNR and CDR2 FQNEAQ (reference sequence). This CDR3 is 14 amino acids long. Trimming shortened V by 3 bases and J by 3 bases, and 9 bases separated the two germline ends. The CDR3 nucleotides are TGTGCCAGCAGCTTCAGTGATCCCAATCAGCCCCAGCATTTT. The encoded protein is CASSFSDPNQPQHF.

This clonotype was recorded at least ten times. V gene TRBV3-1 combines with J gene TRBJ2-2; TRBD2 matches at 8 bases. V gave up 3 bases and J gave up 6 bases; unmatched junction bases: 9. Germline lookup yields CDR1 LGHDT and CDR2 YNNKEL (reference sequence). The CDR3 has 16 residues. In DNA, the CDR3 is TGTGCCAGCAGCCAGGCCGGGACTAGGGGGGCCGGGGAGCTGTTTTTT. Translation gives CASSQAGTRGAGELFF.

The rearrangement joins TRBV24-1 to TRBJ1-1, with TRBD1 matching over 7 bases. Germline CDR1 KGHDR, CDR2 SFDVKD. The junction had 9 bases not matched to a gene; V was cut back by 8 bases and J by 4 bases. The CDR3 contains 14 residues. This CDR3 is CATKSAGGGTEAFF. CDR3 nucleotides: TGTGCCACCAAATCCGCAGGGGGAGGCACTGAAGCTTTCTTT.

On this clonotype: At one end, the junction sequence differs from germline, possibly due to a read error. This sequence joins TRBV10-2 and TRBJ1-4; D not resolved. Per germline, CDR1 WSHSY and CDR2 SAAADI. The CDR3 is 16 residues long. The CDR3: CASSGIHSDGNEQLFF. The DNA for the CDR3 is TGCGCCAGCAGTGGGATACACAGCGATGGTAATGAACAACTGTTTTTT.

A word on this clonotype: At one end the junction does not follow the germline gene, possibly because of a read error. The CDR3: CAGRYDGGNQPQHF. CDR3 coding DNA: TGTGCCGGCAGATACGATGGGGGGAATCAGCCCCAGCATTTT. The gene calls are TRBV6-2 or TRBV6-3 and TRBJ1-5; TRBD1 might be the D (5 bases). Germline CDR1 and CDR2: MNHEY and SVGEGT. The CDR3 loop spans 14 amino acids.

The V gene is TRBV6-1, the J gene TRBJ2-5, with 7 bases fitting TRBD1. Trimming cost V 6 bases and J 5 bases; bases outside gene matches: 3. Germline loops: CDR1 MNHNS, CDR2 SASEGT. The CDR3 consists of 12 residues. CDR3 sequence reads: CASRTGTETQYF. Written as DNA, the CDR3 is TGTGCCAGCAGGACAGGGACGGAGACCCAGTACTTC.

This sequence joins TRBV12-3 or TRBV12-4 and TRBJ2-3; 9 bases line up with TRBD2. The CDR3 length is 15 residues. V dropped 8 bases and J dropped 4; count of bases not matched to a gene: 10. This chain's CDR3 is CASARGGRASDTQYF. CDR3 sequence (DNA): TGTGCCAGCGCTCGGGGCGGGAGGGCCTCAGATACGCAGTATTTT.

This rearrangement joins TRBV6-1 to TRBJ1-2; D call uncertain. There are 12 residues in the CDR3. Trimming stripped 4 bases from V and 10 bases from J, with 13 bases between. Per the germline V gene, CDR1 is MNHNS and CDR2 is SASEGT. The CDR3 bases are TGTGCCAGCAGTGTAAGCGGGTGGTCCTACACCTTC. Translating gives CASSVSGWSYTF.

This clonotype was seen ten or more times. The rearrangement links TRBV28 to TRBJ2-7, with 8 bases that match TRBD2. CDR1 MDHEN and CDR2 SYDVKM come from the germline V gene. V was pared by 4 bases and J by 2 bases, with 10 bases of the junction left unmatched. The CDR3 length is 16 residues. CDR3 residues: CASSSPEAGETYEQYF. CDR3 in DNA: TGTGCCAGCAGTTCGCCAGAAGCGGGAGAAACCTACGAGCAGTACTTC.

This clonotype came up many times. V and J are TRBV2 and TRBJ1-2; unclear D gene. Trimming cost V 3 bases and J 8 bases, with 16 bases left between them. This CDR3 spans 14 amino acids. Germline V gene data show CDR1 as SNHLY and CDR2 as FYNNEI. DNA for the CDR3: TGTGCCAGCAGTGACAGGTCCATATCTTTCGGCTACACCTTC. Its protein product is CASSDRSISFGYTF.

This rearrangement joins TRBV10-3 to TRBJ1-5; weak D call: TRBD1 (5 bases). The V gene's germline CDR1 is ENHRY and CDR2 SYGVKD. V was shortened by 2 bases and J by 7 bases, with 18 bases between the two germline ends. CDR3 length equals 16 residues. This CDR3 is CAISEPVQVTGQPQHF. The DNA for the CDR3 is TGTGCCATCAGTGAGCCCGTACAGGTCACGGGGCAGCCCCAGCATTTT.

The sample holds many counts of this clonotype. In nucleotides, the CDR3 is TGTGCCAGCAGCCTAGCAGGGGTTCTCGAGCAGTACTTC. Protein sequence: CASSLAGVLEQYF. The gene calls are TRBV6-1 and TRBJ2-7; D perhaps matches TRBD1 (6 bases). This CDR3 region has 13 residues. V was clipped by 6 bases and J by 6 bases, with 15 bases between them. Looked up from germline, CDR1 is MNHNS and CDR2 is SASEGT.

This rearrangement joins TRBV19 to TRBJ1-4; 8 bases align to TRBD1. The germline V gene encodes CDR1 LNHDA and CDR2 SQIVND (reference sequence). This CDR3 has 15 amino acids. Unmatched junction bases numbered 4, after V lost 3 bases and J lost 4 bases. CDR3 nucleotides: TGTGCCAGTAGTATCAGGACAGGGAATAATGAAAAACTGTTTTTT. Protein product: CASSIRTGNNEKLFF.

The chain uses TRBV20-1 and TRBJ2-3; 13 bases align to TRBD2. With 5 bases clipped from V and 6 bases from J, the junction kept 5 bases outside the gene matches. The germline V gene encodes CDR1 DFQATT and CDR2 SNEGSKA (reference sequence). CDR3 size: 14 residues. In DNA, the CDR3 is TGCAGTGCTCCCGGACTAGCGGGGGTGGATACGCAGTATTTT. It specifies CSAPGLAGVDTQYF.

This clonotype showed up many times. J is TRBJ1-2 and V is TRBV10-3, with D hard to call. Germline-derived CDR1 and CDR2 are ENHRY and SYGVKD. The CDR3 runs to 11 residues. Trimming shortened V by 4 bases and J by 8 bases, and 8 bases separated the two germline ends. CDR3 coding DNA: TGTGCCATCAGTGGGGGTAGGGGCTACACCTTC. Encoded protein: CAISGGRGYTF.

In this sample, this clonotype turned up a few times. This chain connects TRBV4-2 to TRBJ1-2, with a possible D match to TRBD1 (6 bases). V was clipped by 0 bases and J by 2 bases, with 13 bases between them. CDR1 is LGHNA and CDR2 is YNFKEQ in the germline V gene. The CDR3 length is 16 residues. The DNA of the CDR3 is TGTGCCAGCAGCCAAGATTATGGGACAATAAACTATGGCTACACCTTC. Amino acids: CASSQDYGTINYGYTF.

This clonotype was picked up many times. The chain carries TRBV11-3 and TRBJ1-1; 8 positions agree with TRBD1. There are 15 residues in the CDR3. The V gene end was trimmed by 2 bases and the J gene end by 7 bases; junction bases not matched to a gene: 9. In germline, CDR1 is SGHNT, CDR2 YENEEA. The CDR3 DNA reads TGTGCCAGCAGCTTACAGGCTGCCGGGACAGGTGAAGCTTTCTTT. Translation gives CASSLQAAGTGEAFF.

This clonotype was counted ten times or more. The CDR3 loop is CACRGKNEQFF. The CDR3 DNA reads as TGTGCCTGTAGGGGGAAAAATGAGCAGTTCTTC. The chain recombines TRBV30 with TRBJ2-1, with D possibly being TRBD1 (6 bases). The CDR3 contains 11 residues. V gave up 6 bases and J gave up 7 bases, with 10 bases separating them. Per the germline V gene, CDR1 is GTSNPN and CDR2 is SVGIG (reference sequence).

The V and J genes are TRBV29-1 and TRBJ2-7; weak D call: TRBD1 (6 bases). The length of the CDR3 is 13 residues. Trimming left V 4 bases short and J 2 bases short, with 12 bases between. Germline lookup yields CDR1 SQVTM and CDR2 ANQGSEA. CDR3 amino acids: CSVGQALAYEQYF. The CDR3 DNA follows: TGCAGCGTTGGACAGGCCCTTGCCTACGAGCAGTACTTC.

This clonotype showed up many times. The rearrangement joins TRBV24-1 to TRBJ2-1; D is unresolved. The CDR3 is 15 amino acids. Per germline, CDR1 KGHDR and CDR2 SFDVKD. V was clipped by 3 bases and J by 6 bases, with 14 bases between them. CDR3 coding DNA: TGTGCCACCAGTGATCGTTCTGGCAGCCTCAATGAGCAGTTCTTC. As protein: CATSDRSGSLNEQFF.

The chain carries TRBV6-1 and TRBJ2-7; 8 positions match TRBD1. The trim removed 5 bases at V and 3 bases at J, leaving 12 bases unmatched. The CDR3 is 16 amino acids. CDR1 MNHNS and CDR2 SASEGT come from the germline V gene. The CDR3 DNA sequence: TGTGCCAGCAGTACACTGACAGGGGACTCCTACTACGAGCAGTACTTC. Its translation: CASSTLTGDSYYEQYF.

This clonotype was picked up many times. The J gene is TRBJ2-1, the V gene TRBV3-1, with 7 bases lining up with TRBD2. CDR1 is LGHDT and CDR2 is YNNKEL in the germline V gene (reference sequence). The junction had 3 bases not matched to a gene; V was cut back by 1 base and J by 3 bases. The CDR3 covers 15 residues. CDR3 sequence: CASSQGLAVYNEQFF. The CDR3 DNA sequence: TGTGCCAGCAGCCAAGGTCTAGCGGTCTACAATGAGCAGTTCTTC.